This passage covers 19 T cell receptor beta chains from one sample sequenced in a study of blood T cell dynamics during melanoma immunotherapy. Assay: immunoSEQ multiplex PCR; the TCRdb copy retains only in-frame clones and omits some. The sample has around 13,000 clones, under 95% seen once. The time point is: week 3, after first cycle of checkpoint inhibitor. The source material was effector memory CD8+ T cells from blood, sampled from a patient treated with checkpoint blockade. The source is a human donor with melanoma.

The chain uses TRBV19 and TRBJ1-6, with D possibly TRBD1 on 6 matching bases. The CDR3 runs to 16 residues. Germline V gene data show CDR1 as LNHDA and CDR2 as SQIVND (reference sequence). V dropped 0 bases and J dropped 7 bases, with 13 bases sitting between them. CDR3 nucleotide sequence: TGTGCCAGTAGTATAGATCATCAGGGGTGGAATTCACCCCTCCACTTT. This sequence encodes CASSIDHQGWNSPLHF. Full variable domain (missing parts from reference TRBV19 and TRBJ1-6): DGGITQSPKYLFRKEGQNVTLSCEQNLNHDAMYWYRQDPGQGLRLIYYSQIVNDFQKGDIAEGYSVSREKKESFPLTVTSAQKNPTAFYLCASSIDHQGWNSPLHFGNGTRLTVT.

The J gene is TRBJ2-2, the V gene TRBV13, with 8 positions matching TRBD1. Germline trimming cut 4 bases from V and 6 bases from J; bases unmatched to any gene: 16. Germline lookup yields CDR1 PRHDT and CDR2 FYEKMQ (reference sequence). The CDR3 spans 18 residues. CDR3 in DNA: TGTGCCAGCAGCTCCGGAAGCTACGGACAGGGTGGGGCCGGGGAGCTGTTTTTT. Its protein product is CASSSGSYGQGGAGELFF.

This clone has just one count. The chain has TRBV6-5 and TRBJ2-1, with 12 bases fitting TRBD2. CDR3 length equals 13 residues. The V segment lost 7 bases and the J segment 7 bases; nucleotides outside the gene matches: 2. Germline V gene sequence: CDR1 MNHEY, CDR2 SVGAGI. The CDR3 DNA reads as TGTGCCAGCATGACTAGCGGGAGTAATGAGCAGTTCTTC. Its protein product is CASMTSGSNEQFF.

This clone has more than one count but fewer than ten. The gene calls are TRBV27 and TRBJ1-2; weak D call: TRBD1 (5 bases). The germline V gene has CDR1 MNHEY and CDR2 SMNVEV (reference sequence). The CDR3 runs to 13 residues. Trimming cost V 3 bases and J 6 bases, with 11 bases left between them. The CDR3 loop is CASSFGGRDGYTF. The CDR3 coding sequence is TGTGCCAGCAGTTTCGGGGGGAGGGATGGCTACACCTTC.

The chain recombines TRBV27 with TRBJ2-1; perhaps TRBD1 as D (7 bases). This CDR3 comprises 16 residues. In germline, CDR1 is MNHEY, CDR2 SMNVEV (reference sequence). The germline V and J ends were trimmed by 3 bases and 5 bases, with 17 bases remaining between them. CDR3 region: CASSFSQGWGDNEQFF. The DNA of the CDR3 is TGTGCCAGCAGTTTTTCACAGGGGTGGGGGGACAATGAGCAGTTCTTC.

This chain's CDR3 is CASSLAAQIPYNEQFF. The CDR3 DNA reads TGTGCCAGCAGCTTAGCAGCCCAAATACCCTACAATGAGCAGTTCTTC. J is TRBJ2-1 and V is TRBV7-6, with D unclear. V was pared by 0 bases and J by 2 bases, with 11 bases between. CDR1 is SGHVS and CDR2 is FNYEAQ in the germline V gene. The CDR3 covers 16 residues. Supplemented by reference TRBV7-6 and TRBJ2-1, the full variable domain reads GAGVSQSPRYKVTKRGQDVALRCDPISGHVSLYWYRQALGQGPEFLTYFNYEAQQDKSGLPNDRFSAERPEGSISTLTIQRTEQRDSAMYRCASSLAAQIPYNEQFFGPGTRLTVL.

A single count supports this clone. The J gene is TRBJ1-2, the V gene TRBV19; unclear D gene. Trimming took off 3 bases at V and 5 bases at J, with 16 bases between the two ends. Germline CDR1 reads LNHDA; CDR2 reads SQIVND (reference sequence). This CDR3 spans 15 amino acids. The CDR3 sequence: CASSIGLGLGYGYTF. The CDR3 nucleotides read TGTGCCAGTAGTATTGGCCTGGGGTTGGGGTATGGCTACACCTTC.

The chain combines TRBV4-1 with TRBJ2-1, with D possibly matching TRBD1 (6 bases). The CDR3 covers 14 residues. V lost 0 bases and J lost 8, with 11 bases in between. Germline CDR1 MGHRA, CDR2 YSYEKL. The chain's CDR3 is CASSQDGGRDEQFF. As DNA, the CDR3 is TGCGCCAGCAGCCAAGATGGGGGCAGGGATGAGCAGTTCTTC.

The chain employs TRBV11-2 and TRBJ2-7, with TRBD1 as a possible D gene (6 bases). Trimming took off 0 bases at V and 3 bases at J, with 12 bases between the two ends. Germline lookup yields CDR1 SGHAT and CDR2 FQNNGV. This CDR3 spans 15 amino acids. CDR3 nucleotide sequence: TGTGCCAGCAGCTTAGAGGCAGGGGACCTCTACGAGCAGTACTTC. Protein: CASSLEAGDLYEQYF.

J is TRBJ2-7 and V is TRBV6-5, with D perhaps matching TRBD2 (7 bases). V was shortened by 4 bases and J by 3 bases, with 13 bases between the two germline ends. Germline V lookup: CDR1 MNHEY, CDR2 SVGAGI. This CDR3 is built from 14 residues. CDR3 nucleotide sequence: TGTGCCAGCAGTTTATCGGGGGGCGGCTACGAGCAGTACTTC. Amino acids: CASSLSGGGYEQYF.

The gene calls are TRBV27 and TRBJ2-5; 8 bases agree with TRBD1. Germline CDR1 MNHEY, CDR2 SMNVEV (reference sequence). V dropped 1 base and J dropped 7; count of bases not matched to a gene: 5. This CDR3 spans 14 amino acids. This CDR3 is CASSLWSGQGTQYF. CDR3 bases: TGTGCCAGCAGTTTATGGAGCGGACAGGGGACCCAGTACTTC.

A note on this clone: At one end the junction does not follow the germline gene, possibly because of a read error. The chain carries TRBV27 and TRBJ1-1; D gene uncertain. Germline V gene data show CDR1 as MNHEY and CDR2 as SMNVEV (reference sequence). The CDR3 runs 12 residues. The CDR3 loop is CASSLGNTEVFF. The DNA for the CDR3 is TGTGCCAGCAGTTTGGGGAACACTGAAGTTTTCTTT.

The chain recombines TRBV27 with TRBJ2-7; TRBD1 agrees at 7 bases. This CDR3 has 14 amino acids. The germline V gene encodes CDR1 MNHEY and CDR2 SMNVEV (reference sequence). Trimming took 5 bases from V and 3 from J; bases not matched to a gene: 7. The CDR3 loop is CASSPGTEVYEQYF. The CDR3 DNA reads TGTGCCAGCAGTCCTGGGACAGAGGTCTACGAGCAGTACTTC.

The chain has TRBV27 and TRBJ2-7, with a tentative D call TRBD2 (5 bases). V was shortened by 0 bases and J by 2 bases, with 14 bases between the two germline ends. CDR3 length equals 16 residues. Germline CDR1 is MNHEY and CDR2 is SMNVEV (reference sequence). CDR3 in DNA: TGTGCCAGCAGTTTATCAAACACGGGGAAAACCTACGAGCAGTACTTC. Translated: CASSLSNTGKTYEQYF.

V gene TRBV7-6 combines with J gene TRBJ1-4, with 8 bases that match TRBD1. After removal of 6 bases from V and 7 bases from J, the junction contained 7 bases not matched to a gene. Germline CDR1 is SGHVS and CDR2 is FNYEAQ. CDR3 length equals 14 residues. Here the CDR3 DNA reads TGTGCCAGCAGTTCGGGACAGGTCTTTGAAAAACTGTTTTTT. Amino acid sequence: CASSSGQVFEKLFF.

The chain links TRBV7-6 to TRBJ1-1; no clear D gene. The CDR3 is 14 amino acids. Trimming stripped 4 bases from V and 4 bases from J, with 13 bases between. Germline lookup yields CDR1 SGHVS and CDR2 FNYEAQ. CDR3 nucleotides: TGTGCCAGCAGCTCCCCGGGGATGAGCACTGAAGCTTTCTTT. Its translation: CASSSPGMSTEAFF.

J is TRBJ2-7 and V is TRBV5-6, with 8 positions matching TRBD1. Trimming took 4 bases from V and 2 from J; bases not matched to a gene: 8. Germline V CDR1 and CDR2: SGHDT, YYEEEE. This CDR3 is built from 15 residues. The CDR3 bases are TGTGCCAGCAGCGGACGGGACAGGCCACCCTACGAGCAGTACTTC. Translated, it gives CASSGRDRPPYEQYF. Drawing the rest from reference TRBV5-6 and TRBJ2-7, the complete variable domain is DAGVTQSPTHLIKTRGQQVTLRCSPKSGHDTVSWYQQALGQGPQFIFQYYEEEERQRGNFPDRFSGHQFPNYSSELNVNALLLGDSALYLCASSGRDRPPYEQYFGPGTRLTVT.

V gene TRBV4-1 combines with J gene TRBJ2-7, with 10 positions matching TRBD1. Germline CDR1 and CDR2: MGHRA and YSYEKL. The CDR3 is 15 amino acids. With V trimmed by 2 bases and J by 6 bases, 7 bases remained unmatched. This CDR3 reads CASSQNSGTGVEQYF. DNA of the CDR3: TGCGCCAGCAGCCAAAATTCCGGGACAGGGGTCGAGCAGTACTTC.

V gene TRBV11-2 combines with J gene TRBJ2-1; either TRBD1 or TRBD2 may supply D (5 bases each). There are 14 residues in the CDR3. V shed 2 bases and J shed 5 bases, with 10 bases lying between them. CDR1 is SGHAT and CDR2 is FQNNGV in the germline V gene. The CDR3 protein is CASSLLVGDNEQFF. The CDR3 nucleotides are TGTGCCAGCAGCTTACTGGTGGGGGACAATGAGCAGTTCTTC.